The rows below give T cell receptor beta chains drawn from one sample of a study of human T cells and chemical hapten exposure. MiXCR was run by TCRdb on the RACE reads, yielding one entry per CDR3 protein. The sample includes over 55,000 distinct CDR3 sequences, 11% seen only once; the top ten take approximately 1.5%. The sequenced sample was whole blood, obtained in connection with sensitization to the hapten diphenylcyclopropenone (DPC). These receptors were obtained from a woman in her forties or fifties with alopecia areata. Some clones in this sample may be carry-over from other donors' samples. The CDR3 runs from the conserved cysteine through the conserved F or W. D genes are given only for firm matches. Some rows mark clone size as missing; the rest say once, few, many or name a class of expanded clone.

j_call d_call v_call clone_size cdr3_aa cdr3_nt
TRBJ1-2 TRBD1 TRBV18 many CASSPPDREYGYTF TGTGCCAGCTCACCACCAGACAGGGAGTATGGCTACACCTTC
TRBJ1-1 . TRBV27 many CARGCLANTEAFF TGTGCCAGGGGGTGTCTGGCGAACACTGAAGCTTTCTTT
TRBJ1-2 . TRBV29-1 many CSGGGQALGNGYTF TGCAGCGGTGGGGGGCAGGCCCTGGGGAATGGCTACACCTTC
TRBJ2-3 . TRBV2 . CATISGPTDTQYF TGTGCCACCATAAGCGGGCCCACAGATACGCAGTATTTT
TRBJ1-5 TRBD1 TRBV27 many CASSFNGRQGWPQHF TGTGCCAGCAGTTTCAATGGGAGACAGGGGTGGCCCCAGCATTTT
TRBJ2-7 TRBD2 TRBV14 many CATREAGVPEQYF TGTGCCACCCGGGAGGCGGGAGTACCCGAGCAGTACTTC
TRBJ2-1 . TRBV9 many CASSVFLANNEQFF TGTGCCAGCAGCGTATTCCTAGCGAACAATGAGCAGTTCTTC
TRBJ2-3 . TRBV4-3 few CASSRGDGGGTDTQYF TGCGCCAGCAGCCGGGGGGACGGTGGAGGCACAGATACGCAGTATTTT
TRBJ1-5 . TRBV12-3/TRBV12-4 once CASRLSANQPQHF TGTGCCAGCAGGCTTTCCGCAAATCAGCCCCAGCATTTT
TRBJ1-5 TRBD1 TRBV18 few CASSPSRQGVDQPQHF TGTGCCAGCTCACCATCAAGACAGGGGGTCGATCAGCCCCAGCATTTT
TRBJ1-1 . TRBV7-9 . CASSKQMNTEAFF TGTGCCAGCAGCAAACAGATGAACACTGAAGCTTTCTTT
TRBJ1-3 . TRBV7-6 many CASTIDDGRNTIYF TGTGCCAGCACTATAGATGACGGGAGAAACACCATATATTTT
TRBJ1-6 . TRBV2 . CASLRVGTGSYNSPLHF TGTGCCAGTCTAAGGGTCGGGACCGGCTCCTATAATTCACCCCTCCACTTT
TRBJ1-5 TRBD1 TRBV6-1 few CASRLTRRTGPSYQPQHF TGTGCCAGCAGACTCACGAGGCGGACAGGTCCATCCTATCAGCCCCAGCATTTT
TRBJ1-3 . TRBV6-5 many CASSYRSVLGGYASGNTIYF TGTGCCAGCAGTTACCGGTCTGTTTTAGGAGGGTATGCGTCTGGAAACACCATATATTTT
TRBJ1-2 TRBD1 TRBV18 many CASSPQDREGGYTF TGTGCCAGCTCACCCCAAGACAGGGAAGGAGGCTACACCTTC
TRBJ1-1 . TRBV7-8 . CASSSYSWGDRLYTEAFF TGTGCCAGCAGCTCCTACTCGTGGGGAGACAGATTATACACTGAAGCTTTCTTT
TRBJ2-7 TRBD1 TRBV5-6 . CASRQGAGEQYF TGTGCCAGCAGACAGGGGGCAGGCGAGCAGTACTTC
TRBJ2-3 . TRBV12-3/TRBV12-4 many CASSFLSTDTQYF TGTGCCAGCAGTTTTTTGAGCACAGATACGCAGTATTTT
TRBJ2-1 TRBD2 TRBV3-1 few CASSSFGSGRYNEQFF TGTGCCAGCAGCTCCTTTGGGAGCGGGAGGTACAATGAGCAGTTCTTC
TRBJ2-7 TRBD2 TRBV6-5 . CASSYYTSGRIGYEQYF TGTGCCAGCAGTTACTATACTAGCGGGAGAATCGGCTACGAGCAGTACTTC
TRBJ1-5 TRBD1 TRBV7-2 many CASSLGGTGSQPQHF TGTGCCAGCAGTTTAGGAGGGACAGGGTCTCAGCCCCAGCATTTT
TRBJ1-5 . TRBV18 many CASSPPDWEQPQHF TGTGCCAGCTCACCACCAGACTGGGAACAGCCCCAGCATTTT
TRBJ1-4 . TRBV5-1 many CASSLESTNEKLFF TGCGCCAGCAGCTTGGAGTCAACTAATGAAAAACTGTTTTTT
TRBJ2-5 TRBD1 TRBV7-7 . CASSPRQGSQETQYF TGTGCCAGCAGCCCAAGACAGGGGTCCCAAGAGACCCAGTACTTC
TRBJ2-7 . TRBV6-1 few CASSSKDRTYEQYF TGTGCCAGCTCTTCAAAGGACAGAACCTACGAGCAGTACTTC
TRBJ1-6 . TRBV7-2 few CASSSRTGYNSPLHF TGTGCCAGCAGCTCCCGGACGGGGTATAATTCACCCCTCCACTTT
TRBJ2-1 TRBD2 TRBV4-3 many CASSQEPGGYYNEQFF TGCGCCAGCAGCCAAGAGCCGGGGGGGTACTACAATGAGCAGTTCTTC
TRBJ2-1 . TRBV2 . CASSDPGSYSYNEQFF TGTGCCAGCAGTGACCCTGGTAGCTATTCCTACAATGAGCAGTTCTTC
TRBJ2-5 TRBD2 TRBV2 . CASSGLAMETQYF TGTGCCAGCAGTGGACTAGCGATGGAGACCCAGTACTTC
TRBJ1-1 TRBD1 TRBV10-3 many CAIRNVGTGSPSTEAFF TGTGCCATCAGAAATGTCGGGACAGGGAGTCCGTCCACTGAAGCTTTCTTT
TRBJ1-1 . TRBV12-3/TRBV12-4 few CASSFPPPGAFF TGTGCCAGCAGTTTTCCCCCCCCCGGAGCTTTCTTT
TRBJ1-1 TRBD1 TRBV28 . CASSFATGAGWKAFF TGTGCCAGCAGTTTCGCTACAGGGGCCGGGTGGAAAGCTTTCTTT
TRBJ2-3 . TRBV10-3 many CAIRGGTDTQYF TGTGCCATCCGGGGAGGAACAGATACGCAGTATTTT
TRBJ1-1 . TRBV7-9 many CASSQGTNTEAFF TGTGCCAGCAGCCAGGGCACGAACACTGAAGCTTTCTTT
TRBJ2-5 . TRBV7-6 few CASSLYETQYF TGTGCCAGCAGCCTTTACGAGACCCAGTACTTC
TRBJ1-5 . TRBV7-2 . CASSPGSDQPQHF TGTGCCAGCAGCCCCGGTTCCGATCAGCCCCAGCATTTT
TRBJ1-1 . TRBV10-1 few CARFPAFF TGCGCCAGGTTCCCCGCTTTCTTT
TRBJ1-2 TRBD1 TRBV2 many CASTLGMQGANYGYTF TGTGCCAGCACCTTAGGAATGCAGGGGGCTAACTATGGCTACACCTTC
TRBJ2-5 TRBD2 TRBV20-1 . CSATRAGQETQYF TGCAGTGCTACCCGAGCGGGGCAAGAGACCCAGTACTTC
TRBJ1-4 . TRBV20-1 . CSARRGTSNEKLFF TGCAGTGCCCGAAGGGGGACTTCCAATGAAAAACTGTTTTTT
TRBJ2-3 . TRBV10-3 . CAISEGVGDTQYF TGTGCCATCAGTGAGGGGGTTGGTGATACGCAGTATTTT
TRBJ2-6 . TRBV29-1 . CSVADGANVLTF TGCAGCGTTGCGGATGGGGCCAACGTCCTGACTTTC
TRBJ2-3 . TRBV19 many CASSDQRGADTQYF TGTGCCAGTAGTGACCAAAGGGGTGCAGATACGCAGTATTTT
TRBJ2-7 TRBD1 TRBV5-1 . CASSLVGTGMYEQYF TGCGCCAGCAGCTTGGTAGGGACAGGGATGTACGAGCAGTACTTC
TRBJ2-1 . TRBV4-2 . CASGQEGGGEQFF TGTGCCAGCGGCCAAGAGGGGGGAGGGGAGCAGTTCTTC
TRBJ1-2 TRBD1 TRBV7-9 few CASSRGQGYGYTF TGTGCCAGCAGTCGCGGACAGGGCTATGGCTACACCTTC
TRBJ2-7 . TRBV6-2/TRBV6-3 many CASTRVGSSYEQYF TGTGCCAGCACTAGAGTGGGGAGCTCCTACGAGCAGTACTTC
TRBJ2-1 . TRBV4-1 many CASSPRQVNEQFF TGCGCCAGCAGCCCACGGCAGGTTAATGAGCAGTTCTTC
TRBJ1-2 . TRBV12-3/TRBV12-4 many CASSLFAGRGYTF TGTGCCAGCAGTTTATTTGCGGGCCGTGGCTACACCTTC
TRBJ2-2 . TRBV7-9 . CASSLSAAGWNTGELFF TGTGCCAGCAGCTTAAGTGCGGCAGGGTGGAACACCGGGGAGCTGTTTTTT
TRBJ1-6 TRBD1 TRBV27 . CASSYGQGLDNSPLHF TGTGCCAGCAGTTACGGACAGGGCTTGGATAATTCACCCCTCCACTTT
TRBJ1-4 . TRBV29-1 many CSGRGAENEKLFF TGCAGCGGACGGGGTGCCGAGAATGAAAAACTGTTTTTT
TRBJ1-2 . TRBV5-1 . CASRRDGANYGYTF TGCGCCAGCAGGAGGGACGGAGCTAACTATGGCTACACCTTC
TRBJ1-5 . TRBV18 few CASSADVGGGNQPQHF TGTGCCAGCTCCGCAGACGTGGGAGGGGGCAATCAGCCCCAGCATTTT
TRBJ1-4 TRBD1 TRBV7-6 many CASSLQRVAGGREKLFF TGTGCCAGCAGCTTACAGCGGGTGGCAGGGGGTCGAGAAAAACTGTTTTTT
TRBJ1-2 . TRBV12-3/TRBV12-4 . CASRLGTSTRGYTF TGTGCCAGCCGTCTCGGGACCTCCACCCGGGGCTACACCTTC
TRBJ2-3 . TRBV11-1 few CASSLLPTSTDTQYF TGTGCCAGCAGCTTACTGCCGACTAGCACAGATACGCAGTATTTT
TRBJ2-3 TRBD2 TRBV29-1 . CSNTDGGGATDTQYF TGCTCAAATACTGACGGCGGGGGGGCTACAGATACGCAGTATTTT